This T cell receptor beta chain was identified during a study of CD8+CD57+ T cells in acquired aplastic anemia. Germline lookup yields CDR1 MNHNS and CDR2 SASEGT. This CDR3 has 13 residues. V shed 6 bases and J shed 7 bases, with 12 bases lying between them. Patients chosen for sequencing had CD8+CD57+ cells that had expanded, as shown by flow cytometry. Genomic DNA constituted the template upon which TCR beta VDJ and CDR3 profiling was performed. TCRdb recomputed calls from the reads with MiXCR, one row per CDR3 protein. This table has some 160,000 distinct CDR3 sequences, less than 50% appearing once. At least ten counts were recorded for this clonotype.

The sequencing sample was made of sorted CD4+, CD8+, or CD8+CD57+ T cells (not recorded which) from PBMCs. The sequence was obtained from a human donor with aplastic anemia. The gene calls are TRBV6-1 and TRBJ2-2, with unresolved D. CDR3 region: CASSPLFIGELFF. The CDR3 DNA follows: TGTGCCAGCAGCCCCCTTTTCATCGGGGAGCTGTTTTTT.